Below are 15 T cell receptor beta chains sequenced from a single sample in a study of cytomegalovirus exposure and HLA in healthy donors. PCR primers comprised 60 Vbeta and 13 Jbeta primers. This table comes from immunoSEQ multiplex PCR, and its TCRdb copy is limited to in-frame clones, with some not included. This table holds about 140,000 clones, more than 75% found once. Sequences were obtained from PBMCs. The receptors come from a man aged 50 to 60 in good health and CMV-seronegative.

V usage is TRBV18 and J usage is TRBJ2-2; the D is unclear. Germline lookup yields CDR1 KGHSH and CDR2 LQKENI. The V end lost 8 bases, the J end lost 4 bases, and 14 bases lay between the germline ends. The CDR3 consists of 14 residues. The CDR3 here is CASLMTLSTGELFF. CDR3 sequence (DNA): TGTGCCAGCCTCATGACACTTAGCACCGGGGAGCTGTTTTTT.

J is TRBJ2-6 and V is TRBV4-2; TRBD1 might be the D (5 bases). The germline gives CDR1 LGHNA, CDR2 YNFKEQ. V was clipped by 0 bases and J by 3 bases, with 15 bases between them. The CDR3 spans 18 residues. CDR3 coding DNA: TGTGCCAGCAGCCAAGAGTCCCAGGGTATTGTTGGGGCCAACGTCCTGACTTTC. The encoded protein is CASSQESQGIVGANVLTF.

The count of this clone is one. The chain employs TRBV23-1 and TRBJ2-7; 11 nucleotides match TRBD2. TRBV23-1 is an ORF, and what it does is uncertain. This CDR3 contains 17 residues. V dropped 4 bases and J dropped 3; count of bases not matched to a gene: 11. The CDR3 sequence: CASSPSPLAGEFYEQYF. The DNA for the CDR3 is TGCGCCAGCAGTCCGTCCCCACTAGCGGGAGAATTCTACGAGCAGTACTTC.

The CDR3 loop reads CASRKAGVVNTEAFF. CDR3 bases: TGTGCCAGCCGGAAAGCAGGGGTCGTCAACACTGAAGCTTTCTTT. The chain recombines TRBV6-5 with TRBJ1-1; weak D call: TRBD1 (6 bases). The CDR3 length is 15 residues. Trimming took off 8 bases at V and 2 bases at J, with 18 bases between the two ends. Germline V gene lookup returns CDR1 MNHEY and CDR2 SVGAGI.

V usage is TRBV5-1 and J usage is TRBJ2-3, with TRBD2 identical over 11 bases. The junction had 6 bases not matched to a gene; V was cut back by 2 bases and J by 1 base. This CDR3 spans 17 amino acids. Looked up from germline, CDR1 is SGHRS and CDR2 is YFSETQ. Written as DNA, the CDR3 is TGCGCCAGCAGCTTACTAGCGGGAGCTCCAGGCACAGATACGCAGTATTTT. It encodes CASSLLAGAPGTDTQYF.

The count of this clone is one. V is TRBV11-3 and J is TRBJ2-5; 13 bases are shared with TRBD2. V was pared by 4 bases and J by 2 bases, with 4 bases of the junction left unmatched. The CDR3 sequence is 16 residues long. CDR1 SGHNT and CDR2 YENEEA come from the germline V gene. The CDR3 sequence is CASSSGTSGDQETQYF. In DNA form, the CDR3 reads TGTGCCAGCAGCTCGGGGACTAGCGGGGATCAAGAGACCCAGTACTTC. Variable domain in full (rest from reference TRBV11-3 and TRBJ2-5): EAGVVQSPRYKIIEKKQPVAFWCNPISGHNTLYWYLQNLGQGPELLIRYENEEAVDDSQLPKDRFSAERLKGVDSTLKIQPAELGDSAVYLCASSSGTSGDQETQYFGPGTRLLVL.

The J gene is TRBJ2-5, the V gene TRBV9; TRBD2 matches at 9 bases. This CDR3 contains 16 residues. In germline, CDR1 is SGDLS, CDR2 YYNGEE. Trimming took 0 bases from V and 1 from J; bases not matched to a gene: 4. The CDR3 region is CASSVEVAGAQETQYF. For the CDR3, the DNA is TGTGCCAGCAGCGTAGAGGTAGCGGGGGCCCAAGAGACCCAGTACTTC.

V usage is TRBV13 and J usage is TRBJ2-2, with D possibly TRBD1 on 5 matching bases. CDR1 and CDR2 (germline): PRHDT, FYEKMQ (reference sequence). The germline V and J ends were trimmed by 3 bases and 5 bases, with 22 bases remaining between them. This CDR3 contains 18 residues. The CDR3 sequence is CASSFYPQLDKETGELFF. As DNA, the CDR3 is TGTGCCAGCAGCTTTTACCCGCAACTGGACAAAGAAACCGGGGAGCTGTTTTTT.

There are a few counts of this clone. Written as DNA, the CDR3 is TGTGCCAGCAGCCCGAGCAGGGGATCCGAGCAGTACTTC. Translated: CASSPSRGSEQYF. The V gene is TRBV7-9, the J gene TRBJ2-7; D is perhaps TRBD1 (6 bases). The length of the CDR3 is 13 residues. Per germline, CDR1 SEHNR and CDR2 FQNEAQ (reference sequence). Trimming removed 5 bases at V and 6 bases at J, with 14 bases between.

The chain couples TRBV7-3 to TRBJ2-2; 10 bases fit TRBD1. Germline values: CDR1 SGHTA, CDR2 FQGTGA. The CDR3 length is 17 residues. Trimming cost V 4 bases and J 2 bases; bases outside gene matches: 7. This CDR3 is CASSSGTGVINTGELFF. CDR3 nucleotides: TGTGCCAGCAGCTCCGGGACAGGGGTCATCAACACCGGGGAGCTGTTTTTT.

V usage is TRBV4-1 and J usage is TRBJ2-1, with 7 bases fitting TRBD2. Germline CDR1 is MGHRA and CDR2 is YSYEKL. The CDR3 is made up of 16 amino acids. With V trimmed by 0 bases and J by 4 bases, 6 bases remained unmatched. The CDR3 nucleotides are TGCGCCAGCAGCCAAGAGGAGAGGACTAGTTACAATGAGCAGTTCTTC. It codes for CASSQEERTSYNEQFF.

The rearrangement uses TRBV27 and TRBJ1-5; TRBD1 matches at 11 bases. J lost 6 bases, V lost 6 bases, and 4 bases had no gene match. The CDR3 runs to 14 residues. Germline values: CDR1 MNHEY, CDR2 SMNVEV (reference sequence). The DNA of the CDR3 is TGTGCCAGCAGAAGGACAGGGGGCACTCAGCCCCAGCATTTT. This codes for CASRRTGGTQPQHF.

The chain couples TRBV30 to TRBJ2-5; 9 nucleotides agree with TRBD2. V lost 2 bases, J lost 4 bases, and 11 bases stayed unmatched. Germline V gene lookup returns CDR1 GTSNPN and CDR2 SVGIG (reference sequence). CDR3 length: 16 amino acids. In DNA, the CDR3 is TGTGCCTGGAGTAATCGCGGCGGGGGGGCGGTAGAGACCCAGTACTTC. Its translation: CAWSNRGGGAVETQYF.

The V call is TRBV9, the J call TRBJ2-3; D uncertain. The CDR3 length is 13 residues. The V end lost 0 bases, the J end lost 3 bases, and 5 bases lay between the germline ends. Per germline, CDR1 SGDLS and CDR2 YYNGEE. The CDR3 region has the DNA TGTGCCAGCAGCGTAGCCCCAACAGATACGCAGTATTTT. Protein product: CASSVAPTDTQYF.

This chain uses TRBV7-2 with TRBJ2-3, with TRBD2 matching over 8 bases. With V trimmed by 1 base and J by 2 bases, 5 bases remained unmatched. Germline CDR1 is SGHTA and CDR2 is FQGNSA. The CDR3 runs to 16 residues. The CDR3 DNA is TGTGCCAGCAGCTTAGTGGCGGGGGGAAACACAGATACGCAGTATTTT. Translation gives CASSLVAGGNTDTQYF.